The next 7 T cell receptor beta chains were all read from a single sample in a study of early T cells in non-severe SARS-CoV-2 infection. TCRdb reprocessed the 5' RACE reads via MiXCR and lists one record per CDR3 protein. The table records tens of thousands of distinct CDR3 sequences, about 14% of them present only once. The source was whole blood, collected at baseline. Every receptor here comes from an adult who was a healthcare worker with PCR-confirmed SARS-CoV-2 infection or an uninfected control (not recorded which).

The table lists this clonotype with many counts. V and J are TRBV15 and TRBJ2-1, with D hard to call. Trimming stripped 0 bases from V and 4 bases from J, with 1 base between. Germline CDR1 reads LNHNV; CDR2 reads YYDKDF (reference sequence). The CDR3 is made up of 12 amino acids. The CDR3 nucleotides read TGTGCCACCAGCAGAGATTACAATGAGCAGTTCTTC. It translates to CATSRDYNEQFF.

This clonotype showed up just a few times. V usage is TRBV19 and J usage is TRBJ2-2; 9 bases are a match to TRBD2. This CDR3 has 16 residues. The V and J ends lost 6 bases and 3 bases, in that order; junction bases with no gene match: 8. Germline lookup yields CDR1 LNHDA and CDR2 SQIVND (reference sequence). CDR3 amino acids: CASRWASGVYTGELFF. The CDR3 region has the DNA TGTGCCAGTAGATGGGCTAGCGGGGTATACACCGGGGAGCTGTTTTTT.

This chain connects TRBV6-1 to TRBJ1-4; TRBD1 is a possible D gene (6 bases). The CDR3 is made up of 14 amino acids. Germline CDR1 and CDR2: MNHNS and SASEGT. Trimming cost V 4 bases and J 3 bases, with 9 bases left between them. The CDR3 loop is CASSGTVSNEKLFF. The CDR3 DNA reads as TGTGCCAGCAGTGGGACAGTTTCTAATGAAAAACTGTTTTTT.

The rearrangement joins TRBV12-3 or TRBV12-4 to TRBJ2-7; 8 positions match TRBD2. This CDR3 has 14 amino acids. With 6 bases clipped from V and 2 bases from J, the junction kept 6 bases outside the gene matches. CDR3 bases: TGTGCCAGCAGGATAGCGGGATCAACCTACGAGCAGTACTTC. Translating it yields CASRIAGSTYEQYF.

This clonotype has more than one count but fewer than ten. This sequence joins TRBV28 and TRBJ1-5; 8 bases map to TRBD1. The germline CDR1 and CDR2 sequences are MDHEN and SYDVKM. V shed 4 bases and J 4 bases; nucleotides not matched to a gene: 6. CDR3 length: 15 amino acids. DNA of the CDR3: TGTGCCAGCAGTTCCACAGGGGGTTTAAATCAGCCCCAGCATTTT. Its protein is CASSSTGGLNQPQHF.

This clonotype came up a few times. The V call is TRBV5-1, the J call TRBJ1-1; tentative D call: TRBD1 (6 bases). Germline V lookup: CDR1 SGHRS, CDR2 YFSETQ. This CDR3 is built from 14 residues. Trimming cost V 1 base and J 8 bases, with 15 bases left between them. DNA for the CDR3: TGCGCCAGCAGCTTGTCAGGGGCGGAAGAAGAAGCTTTCTTT. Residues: CASSLSGAEEEAFF.

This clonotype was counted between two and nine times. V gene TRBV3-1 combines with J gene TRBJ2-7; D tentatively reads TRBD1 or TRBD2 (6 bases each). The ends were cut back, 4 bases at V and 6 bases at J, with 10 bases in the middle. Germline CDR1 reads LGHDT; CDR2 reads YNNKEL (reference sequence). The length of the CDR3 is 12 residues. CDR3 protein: CASSRGALEQYF. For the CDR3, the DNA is TGTGCCAGCAGCCGGGGGGCCCTCGAGCAGTACTTC.